This T cell receptor beta chain stems from a study of metastatic and nonmetastatic thyroid tumors. Per germline, CDR1 SSHAT and CDR2 FNYEAQ (reference sequence). This CDR3 has 18 amino acids. This clone is medium-sized (0.01 to 0.1%) in the sample. Relative to the germline gene, one junction end is altered; a read error may explain this. Not a single patient had been given any form of treatment at any point before undergoing thyroid surgery. Original handling: The study's classifier, a distant-metastasis tool for papillary thyroid cancer, was built using CDR3 differences across clinicopathological groups. TCRdb re-called the PCR reads via MiXCR. Clone size and V and J calls follow TCRdb, not the original study. The table includes about 2,000 clones, 11% detected once.

The clonotype originates from a female donor with papillary thyroid cancer or a benign thyroid nodule (not recorded which). Some clones in this sample may be carry-over from other donors' samples. Sequencing was carried out using tumor tissue. The rearrangement joins TRBV7-7 to TRBJ2-1; the match to TRBD1 covers 8 bases. The CDR3 spells CASSLAGGTGISYNEQFF. The CDR3 DNA is TGTGCTAGCAGCTTAGCCGGTGGGACAGGCATCTCCTACAATGAGCAGTTCTTC.